Listed below are T cell receptor beta chains from one sample, sequenced in a study of CD8 T cells in Susac syndrome. TCRdb re-analysed the immunoSEQ multiplex PCR reads in MiXCR, keeping a single row per CDR3 protein. The sample has roughly 150,000 distinct CDR3 sequences; under 97% are singletons. The source material was CD4+ T cells from PBMCs. The receptors were gathered from a human donor with Susac syndrome. The CDR3 runs from the conserved cysteine through the conserved F or W. D genes are given only for firm matches. Clone sizes are given selectively: once, few, many, or a class where the clone is expanded.

v_call: TRBV7-8
d_call: -
cdr3_length: 14
clone_size: -
j_call: TRBJ2-7
cdr3_nt: TGTGCCAGCAGCTTAGTGTGGAGGGGGCTCGAGCAGTACTTC
cdr3_aa: CASSLVWRGLEQYF

v_call: TRBV5-6
d_call: -
cdr3_length: 15
clone_size: -
j_call: TRBJ2-4
cdr3_nt: TGTGCCAGCAGCTCAACAAAGGGGGGCAAAAACATTCAGTACTTC
cdr3_aa: CASSSTKGGKNIQYF

v_call: TRBV11-3
d_call: -
cdr3_length: 13
clone_size: -
j_call: TRBJ2-1
cdr3_nt: TGTGCCAGCAGCTCCGCCAGGGGCAATGAGCAGTTCTTC
cdr3_aa: CASSSARGNEQFF

v_call: TRBV4-2
d_call: TRBD2
cdr3_length: 19
clone_size: -
j_call: TRBJ2-3
cdr3_nt: TGTGCCAGCAGCCAACAGCTTCTAACTAGCGCGAGTAGCACAGATACGCAGTATTTT
cdr3_aa: CASSQQLLTSASSTDTQYF

v_call: TRBV5-6
d_call: -
cdr3_length: 16
clone_size: -
j_call: TRBJ2-2
cdr3_nt: TGTGCCAGCAGCATCTCTAGCTCTCTCTACACCGGGGAGCTGTTTTTT
cdr3_aa: CASSISSSLYTGELFF

v_call: TRBV30
d_call: -
cdr3_length: 13
clone_size: -
j_call: TRBJ2-7
cdr3_nt: TGTGCCGGATGGACAGTACTAACCTACGAGCAGTACTTC
cdr3_aa: CAGWTVLTYEQYF

v_call: TRBV7-3
d_call: -
cdr3_length: 13
clone_size: -
j_call: TRBJ2-3
cdr3_nt: TGTGCCAGCAGCTATCGCGGAACCAATACGCAGTATTTT
cdr3_aa: CASSYRGTNTQYF

v_call: TRBV7-2
d_call: TRBD2
cdr3_length: 15
clone_size: -
j_call: TRBJ2-7
cdr3_nt: TGTGCCAGCAGCTTAGTAGCCCTAGCGGGAACCGAGCAGTACTTC
cdr3_aa: CASSLVALAGTEQYF

v_call: TRBV4-1
d_call: -
cdr3_length: 17
clone_size: -
j_call: TRBJ1-6
cdr3_nt: TGCGCCAGCAGACCAGTAAAGAAGGACGGTCATAATTCACCCCTCCACTTT
cdr3_aa: CASRPVKKDGHNSPLHF

v_call: TRBV3-1
d_call: TRBD2
cdr3_length: 15
clone_size: -
j_call: TRBJ2-1
cdr3_nt: TGTGCCAGCAGCCCCCTGGGACTAGCGAGGGATGAGCAGTTCTTC
cdr3_aa: CASSPLGLARDEQFF

v_call: TRBV29-1
d_call: TRBD2
cdr3_length: 17
clone_size: -
j_call: TRBJ2-1
cdr3_nt: TGCAGCGTTGCCCTAGGGACTAGCGGGGGGGGCGGCAATGAGCAGTTCTTC
cdr3_aa: CSVALGTSGGGGNEQFF

v_call: TRBV20-1
d_call: -
cdr3_length: 11
clone_size: -
j_call: TRBJ2-5
cdr3_nt: TGCAGTGCTAGAGTGGCAGAGACCCAGTACTTC
cdr3_aa: CSARVAETQYF

v_call: TRBV9
d_call: -
cdr3_length: 14
clone_size: once
j_call: TRBJ1-2
cdr3_nt: TGTGCCAGCAGCGTGGCGGGGGATAGCTATGGCTACACCTTC
cdr3_aa: CASSVAGDSYGYTF